One and the same sample provided the 22 T cell receptor beta chains below, sequenced in a study of shared T cell receptors in the human thymus. Using immunoSEQ multiplex PCR, the repertoire was profiled, and TCRdb retains in-frame clones only, with some absent. The data contain some 640,000 clones, 80% to 90% of them singletons. These sequences were also reported in another study, on human thymus T cells.

Sequenced: thymocytes. The receptors shown here come from a boy under three years old with a congenital heart defect.

V is TRBV6-1 and J is TRBJ1-6, with a possible D match to TRBD1 (5 bases). This CDR3 contains 15 residues. V lost 8 bases to trimming and J lost 7 bases, with 18 bases between them. Looked up from germline, CDR1 is MNHNS and CDR2 is SASEGT. The CDR3 spells CASSSYRDLNSPLHF. The CDR3 DNA sequence: TGTGCCAGCTCAAGTTACCGGGACTTGAATTCACCCCTCCACTTT.

The genes are TRBV4-3 and TRBJ1-6; D is unresolved. V was clipped by 3 bases and J by 8 bases, with 17 bases between them. Germline V gives CDR1 LGHNA, CDR2 YSLEER. The CDR3 extends over 16 amino acids. The CDR3 DNA reads as TGCGCCAGCAGCCACGGGATGGGGAGCATGGATTCACCCCTCCACTTT. Amino acid sequence: CASSHGMGSMDSPLHF.

This chain uses TRBV28 with TRBJ2-7, with a tentative D call TRBD2 (5 bases). The length of the CDR3 is 12 residues. The ends were cut back, 5 bases at V and 2 bases at J, with 7 bases in the middle. Germline CDR1 and CDR2: MDHEN and SYDVKM. The CDR3 sequence is CASSPGTYEQYF. The CDR3 nucleotides read TGTGCCAGCAGTCCCGGGACCTACGAGCAGTACTTC.

The rearrangement joins TRBV27 to TRBJ2-1, with a weak D call TRBD2 (6 bases). CDR3 length: 17 residues. The germline V gene encodes CDR1 MNHEY and CDR2 SMNVEV (reference sequence). V gave up 4 bases and J gave up 0 bases, with 16 bases separating them. The DNA of the CDR3 is TGTGCCAGCAGTTCACCCGCCCGGGGGAGCTCCTACAATGAGCAGTTCTTC. It codes for CASSSPARGSSYNEQFF.

The chain joins TRBV19 to TRBJ1-5; TRBD1 aligns across 9 bases. The CDR3 totals 17 residues. Germline V gene lookup returns CDR1 LNHDA and CDR2 SQIVND (reference sequence). After removal of 3 bases from V and 0 bases from J, the junction contained 6 bases not matched to a gene. The DNA for the CDR3 is TGTGCCAGTAGTATCGGACAGGGGCTCGATAGCAATCAGCCCCAGCATTTT. Translated, it gives CASSIGQGLDSNQPQHF.

The DNA for the CDR3 is TGTGCCAACTCAGCGCCCGGGACAGGGGACTACGAGCAGTACTTC. It specifies CANSAPGTGDYEQYF. This chain connects TRBV2 to TRBJ2-5; 10 bases fit TRBD1. The DNA end lines up better with TRBJ2-7; the J call may be wrong. Germline lookup yields CDR1 SNHLY and CDR2 FYNNEI. The CDR3 extends over 15 amino acids.

The rearrangement links TRBV12-1 to TRBJ2-7; the table's D call, TRBD2, was not checked against the DNA. TRBV12-1 is marked as a pseudogene. The CDR3 sequence is 14 residues long. The CDR3: CASSIGAGAREQYF. Written as DNA, the CDR3 is TGTGCCAGCAGCATTGGCGCGGGGGCCCGAGAGCAGTACTTC.

This clone showed up just once. V is TRBV13 and J is TRBJ2-5, with TRBD2 identical over 8 bases. The length of the CDR3 is 14 residues. With V trimmed by 4 bases and J by 5 bases, 6 bases remained unmatched. Germline-derived CDR1 and CDR2 are PRHDT and FYEKMQ (reference sequence). The CDR3 loop is CASSSSASGETQYF. For the CDR3, the DNA is TGTGCCAGCAGCTCCAGCGCTAGCGGGGAGACCCAGTACTTC.

The V call is TRBV27, the J call TRBJ2-1; D is possibly TRBD1 (8 bases). Trimming pared 6 bases from V and 0 bases from J, leaving 12 bases between. This CDR3 is built from 15 residues. The germline V gene has CDR1 MNHEY and CDR2 SMNVEV (reference sequence). The CDR3, as DNA: TGTGCCAGCAGCTACAGGGGGGGCTCCTACAATGAGCAGTTCTTC. Amino acids: CASSYRGGSYNEQFF.

This clone was found once. J is TRBJ1-1 and V is TRBV14, with 8 bases identical to TRBD1. Germline CDR1 reads SGHDN; CDR2 reads FVKESK. The CDR3 is 16 amino acids. With 0 bases clipped from V and 3 bases from J, the junction kept 6 bases outside the gene matches. DNA for the CDR3: TGTGCCAGCAGCCAAGACAGGGGGCTGTTGGACACTGAAGCTTTCTTT. Translating it yields CASSQDRGLLDTEAFF.

The V gene is TRBV11-2, the J gene TRBJ2-7; D might be TRBD1 (5 bases). The CDR3 contains 15 residues. Germline V gene sequence: CDR1 SGHAT, CDR2 FQNNGV. V lost 1 base to trimming and J lost 0 bases, with 10 bases between them. The CDR3 protein is CASSLGRQPSYEQYF. CDR3 DNA: TGTGCCAGCAGCTTAGGGCGACAGCCCTCCTACGAGCAGTACTTC.

The J gene is TRBJ1-1, the V gene TRBV5-1; weak D call: TRBD1 (5 bases). The germline V gene has CDR1 SGHRS and CDR2 YFSETQ. V lost 4 bases and J lost 11, with 18 bases in between. The CDR3 is made up of 13 amino acids. The CDR3 region is CASSTKPGGWAFF. In DNA form, the CDR3 reads TGCGCCAGCAGCACCAAACCGGGGGGGTGGGCTTTCTTT.

The V and J genes are TRBV10-1 and TRBJ2-2; D possibly corresponds to TRBD1 (5 bases). Germline CDR1 is WNHNN and CDR2 is SYGVQD (reference sequence). Between the trimmed V and J ends, which lost 0 bases and 5 bases, there was a span of 13 bases. This CDR3 contains 16 residues. CDR3 sequence reads: CASSESKGQGTGELFF. CDR3 nucleotides: TGCGCCAGCAGTGAGTCGAAGGGCCAGGGAACCGGGGAGCTGTTTTTT.

The J gene is TRBJ2-1, the V gene TRBV6-5; D uncertain. CDR3 length equals 15 residues. V was trimmed by 2 bases and J by 1 base, leaving 9 bases between them. In germline, CDR1 is MNHEY, CDR2 SVGAGI. In DNA form, the CDR3 reads TGTGCCAGCAGTTACCTAGTCGGGTCCTACAATGAGCAGTTCTTC. Protein product: CASSYLVGSYNEQFF.

On this clone itself: One end of the junction fails to match germline, which may point to a read error. The rearrangement joins TRBV6-6 to TRBJ1-4; D is unclear. Germline CDR1 reads MNHNY; CDR2 reads SVGAGI (reference sequence). The CDR3 contains 11 residues. The DNA of the CDR3 is TGTGCCGGCAGGTATAATGAAAAACTGTTTTTT. Translation gives CAGRYNEKLFF.

CDR3 coding DNA: TGTGCCAGCAGTCCCGACAGACCCTATGGCTACACCTTC. Amino acids: CASSPDRPYGYTF. V gene TRBV5-8 combines with J gene TRBJ1-2; D perhaps matches TRBD1 (5 bases). V lost 5 bases and J lost 4, with 12 bases in between. The CDR3 extends over 13 amino acids. Germline loops: CDR1 SGHTS, CDR2 YDEGEE.

As DNA, the CDR3 is TGTGCCAGCTCACCACCGGGAAGCGGGAGTAATAGCTACGAGCAGTACTTC. Encoded protein: CASSPPGSGSNSYEQYF. The rearrangement links TRBV18 to TRBJ2-7; TRBD2 agrees at 8 bases. The CDR3 sequence is 17 residues long. Germline loops: CDR1 KGHSH, CDR2 LQKENI. V was clipped by 0 bases and J by 3 bases; unmatched bases: 10.

The V and J genes are TRBV27 and TRBJ2-2; 9 bases are shared with TRBD2. The germline gives CDR1 MNHEY, CDR2 SMNVEV (reference sequence). The CDR3 spans 16 residues. With V trimmed by 3 bases and J by 5 bases, 7 bases remained unmatched. CDR3 DNA: TGTGCCAGCAGTTTCATGGCGGGAGGGCGGACCGGGGAGCTGTTTTTT. Residues: CASSFMAGGRTGELFF.

This clone was recorded a few times. The chain has TRBV27 and TRBJ1-5, with 7 bases matching TRBD1. V shed 5 bases, J shed 7 bases, and the junction held 8 bases outside the gene matches. CDR1 is MNHEY, CDR2 SMNVEV, per germline (reference sequence). This CDR3 region has 14 residues. CDR3 nucleotide sequence: TGTGCCAGCAGTCAGACAGGGACGGGGCAGCCCCAGCATTTT. This translates into CASSQTGTGQPQHF.

This chain uses TRBV6-5 with TRBJ2-7; TRBD1 agrees at 9 bases. The CDR3 has 15 residues. J gave up 2 bases and V 8 bases, and 10 bases lay outside the gene matches. CDR1 and CDR2 (germline): MNHEY, SVGAGI. The CDR3 spells CASGVRDRATYEQYF. The CDR3 DNA follows: TGTGCCAGCGGGGTGAGGGACAGGGCGACCTACGAGCAGTACTTC.

V and J are TRBV14 and TRBJ2-7; 8 positions agree with TRBD1. Per the germline V gene, CDR1 is SGHDN and CDR2 is FVKESK. The CDR3 has 18 residues. V lost 1 base, J lost 0 bases, and 11 bases stayed unmatched. Written as DNA, the CDR3 is TGTGCCAGCAGCCAAGTAGCCCCAGGACAGGGTAGCTCCTACGAGCAGTACTTC. This encodes CASSQVAPGQGSSYEQYF.

The V gene is TRBV10-2, the J gene TRBJ1-2; 7 positions agree with TRBD1. V shed 7 bases and J 3 bases; nucleotides not matched to a gene: 2. The CDR3 has 12 amino acids. Germline V gene sequence: CDR1 WSHSY, CDR2 SAAADI. The CDR3 sequence: CASKGADYGYTF. CDR3 coding DNA: TGCGCCAGCAAGGGGGCGGACTATGGCTACACCTTC.